Following are 4 T cell receptor beta chains from one sample sequenced in a study of T-cell reconstitution after alpha-beta-depleted transplantation in children. TCRbeta library preparation incorporated unique molecular identifiers. TCRdb fed the PCR reads into MiXCR, producing one record per CDR3 protein. The profile shows 250,000 or so distinct CDR3 sequences, more than 20% of them singletons. Sequencing used PBMCs, mostly from graft donor cells, obtained 360 days after TCRalphabeta/CD19-depleted stem cell transplant. These receptors were collected from a female patient between 2 and 15 years old who had a stem cell transplant for congenital amegakaryocytic thrombocytopenia, so the T cells may come from the graft donor.

This clonotype appeared a few times. The CDR3 DNA reads as TGCGCCAGCAGCCAGACCACAGGGCTCTACGAGCAGTACTTC. This gives the protein CASSQTTGLYEQYF. V gene TRBV4-1 combines with J gene TRBJ2-7, with D possibly TRBD1 on 6 matching bases. In germline, CDR1 is MGHRA, CDR2 YSYEKL. The CDR3 has 14 amino acids. V lost 3 bases and J 3 bases, leaving 12 bases between the germline ends.

The rearrangement links TRBV5-4 to TRBJ1-2; D is ambiguous. Germline CDR1 SGHNT, CDR2 YYREEE (reference sequence). The CDR3 has 15 residues. With 2 bases removed from V and 0 bases from J, the gap between germline ends came to 11 bases. The CDR3 loop reads CASSLARTTNYGYTF. The CDR3 DNA sequence: TGTGCCAGCAGCTTAGCCAGGACCACTAACTATGGCTACACCTTC.

The J gene is TRBJ1-1, the V gene TRBV3-1; no clear D. Trimming shortened V by 2 bases and J by 14 bases, and 18 bases separated the two germline ends. The CDR3 is 13 residues long. Germline V gene lookup returns CDR1 LGHDT and CDR2 YNNKEL (reference sequence). CDR3 residues: CASSQREVAKVFF. In DNA, the CDR3 is TGTGCCAGCAGCCAAAGGGAAGTTGCGAAGGTCTTCTTT.

V and J are TRBV29-1 and TRBJ1-2; perhaps TRBD1 as D (5 bases). Between the trimmed V and J ends, which lost 2 bases and 6 bases, there was a span of 10 bases. CDR1 is SQVTM, CDR2 ANQGSEA, per germline. CDR3 size: 12 residues. CDR3 nucleotide sequence: TGCAGCGTTGAAAGGGACCCGGATGGCTACACCTTC. Amino acids: CSVERDPDGYTF.